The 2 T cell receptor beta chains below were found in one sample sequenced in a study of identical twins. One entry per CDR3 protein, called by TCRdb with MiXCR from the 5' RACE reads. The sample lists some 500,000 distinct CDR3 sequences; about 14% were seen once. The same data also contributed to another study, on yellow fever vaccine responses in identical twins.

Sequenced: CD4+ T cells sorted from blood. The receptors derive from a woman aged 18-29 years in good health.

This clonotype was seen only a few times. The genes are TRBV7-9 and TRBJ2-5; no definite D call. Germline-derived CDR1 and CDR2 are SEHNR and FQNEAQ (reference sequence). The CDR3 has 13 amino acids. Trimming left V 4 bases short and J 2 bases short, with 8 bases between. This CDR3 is CASSSTEQETQYF. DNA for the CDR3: TGTGCCAGCAGCTCAACGGAACAAGAGACCCAGTACTTC. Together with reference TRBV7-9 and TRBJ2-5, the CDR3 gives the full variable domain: DTGVSQNPRHKITKRGQNVTFRCDPISEHNRLYWYRQTLGQGPEFLTYFQNEAQLEKSRLLSDRFSAERPKGSFSTLEIQRTEQGDSAMYLCASSSTEQETQYFGPGTRLLVL.

The CDR3 reads CSAGSSSYNEQFF. The DNA of the CDR3 is TGCAGTGCCGGTTCGAGCTCCTACAATGAGCAGTTCTTC. V gene TRBV20-1 combines with J gene TRBJ2-1; D not certain. Germline CDR1 reads DFQATT; CDR2 reads SNEGSKA (reference sequence). The CDR3 extends over 13 amino acids. Trimming took off 6 bases at V and 0 bases at J, with 9 bases between the two ends.